This T cell receptor beta chain was captured in a study of blood T cells in healthy people across ages. General study findings and limits: Across samples, TCR beta diversity tracked strongly with naive T cell percentage. Age showed a roughly linear inverse relationship with TCR beta diversity per million T cells.

Germline V gene sequence: CDR1 SGHKS, CDR2 YYEKEE (reference sequence). Trimming shortened V by 4 bases and J by 1 base, and 14 bases separated the two germline ends. The CDR3 covers 15 residues. About this clonotype: The antigen is unknown.

Alongside a J-beta primer mix, a sample-barcoded 5' primer served in a second PCR lasting about 7 to 12 cycles. TCRdb redid the calling of the 5' RACE reads with MiXCR, one entry per CDR3 protein. This table holds 700,000 or so distinct CDR3 sequences, 22% found once. This sequence was found in a man between 65 and 85 years old in good health. Sequencing was done on a sample of blood. This chain joins TRBV5-5 and TRBJ1-1; D gene unclear. CDR3 sequence (DNA): TGTGCCAGCAGCCCCCTCGGACGGTCGAACACTGAAGCTTTCTTT. Its protein product is CASSPLGRSNTEAFF.